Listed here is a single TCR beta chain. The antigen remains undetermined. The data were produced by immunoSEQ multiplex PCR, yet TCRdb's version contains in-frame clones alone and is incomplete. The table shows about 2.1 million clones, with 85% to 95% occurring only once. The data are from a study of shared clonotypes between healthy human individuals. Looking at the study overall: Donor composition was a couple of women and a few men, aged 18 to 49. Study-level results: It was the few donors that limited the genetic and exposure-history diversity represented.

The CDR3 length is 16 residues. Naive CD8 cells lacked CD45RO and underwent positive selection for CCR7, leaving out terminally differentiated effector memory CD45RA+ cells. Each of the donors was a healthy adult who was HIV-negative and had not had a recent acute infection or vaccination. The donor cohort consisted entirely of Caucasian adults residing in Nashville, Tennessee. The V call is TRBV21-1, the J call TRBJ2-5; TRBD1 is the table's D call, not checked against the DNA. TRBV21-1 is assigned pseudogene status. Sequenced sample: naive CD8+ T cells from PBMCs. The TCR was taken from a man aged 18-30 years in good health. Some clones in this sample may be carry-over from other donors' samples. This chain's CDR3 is CASSARQDRGQETQYF. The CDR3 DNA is TGTGCCAGCAGCGCACGCCAGGACAGGGGACAAGAGACCCAGTACTTC.